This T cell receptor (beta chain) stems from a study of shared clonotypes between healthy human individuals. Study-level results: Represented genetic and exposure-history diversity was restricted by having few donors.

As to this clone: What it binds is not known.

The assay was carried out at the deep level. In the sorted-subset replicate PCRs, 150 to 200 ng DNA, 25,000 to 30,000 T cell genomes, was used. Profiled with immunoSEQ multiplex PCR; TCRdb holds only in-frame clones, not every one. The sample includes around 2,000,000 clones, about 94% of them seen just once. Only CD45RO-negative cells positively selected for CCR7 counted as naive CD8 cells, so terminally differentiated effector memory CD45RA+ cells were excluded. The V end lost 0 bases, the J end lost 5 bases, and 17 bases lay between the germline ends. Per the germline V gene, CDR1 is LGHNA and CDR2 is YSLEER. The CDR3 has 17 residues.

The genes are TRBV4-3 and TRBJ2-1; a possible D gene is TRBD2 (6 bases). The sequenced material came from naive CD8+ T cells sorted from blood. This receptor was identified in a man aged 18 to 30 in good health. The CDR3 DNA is TGCGCCAGCAGCCAAGATGGGATAGCGGCCGAGAACAATGAGCAGTTCTTC. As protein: CASSQDGIAAENNEQFF.